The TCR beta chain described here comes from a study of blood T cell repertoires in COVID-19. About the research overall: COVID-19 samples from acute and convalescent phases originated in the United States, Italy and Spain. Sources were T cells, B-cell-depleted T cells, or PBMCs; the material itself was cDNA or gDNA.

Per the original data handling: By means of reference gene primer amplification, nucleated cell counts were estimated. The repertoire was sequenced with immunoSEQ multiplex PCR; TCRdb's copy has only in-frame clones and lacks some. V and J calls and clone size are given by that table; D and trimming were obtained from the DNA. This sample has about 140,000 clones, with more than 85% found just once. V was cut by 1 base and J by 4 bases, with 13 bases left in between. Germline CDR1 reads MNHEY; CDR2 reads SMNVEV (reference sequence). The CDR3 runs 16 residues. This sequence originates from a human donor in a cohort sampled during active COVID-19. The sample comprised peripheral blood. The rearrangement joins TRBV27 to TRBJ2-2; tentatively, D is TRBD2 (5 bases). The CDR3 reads CASSLFRGSGTGELFF. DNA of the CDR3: TGTGCCAGCAGTTTATTTCGGGGATCGGGCACCGGGGAGCTGTTTTTT.